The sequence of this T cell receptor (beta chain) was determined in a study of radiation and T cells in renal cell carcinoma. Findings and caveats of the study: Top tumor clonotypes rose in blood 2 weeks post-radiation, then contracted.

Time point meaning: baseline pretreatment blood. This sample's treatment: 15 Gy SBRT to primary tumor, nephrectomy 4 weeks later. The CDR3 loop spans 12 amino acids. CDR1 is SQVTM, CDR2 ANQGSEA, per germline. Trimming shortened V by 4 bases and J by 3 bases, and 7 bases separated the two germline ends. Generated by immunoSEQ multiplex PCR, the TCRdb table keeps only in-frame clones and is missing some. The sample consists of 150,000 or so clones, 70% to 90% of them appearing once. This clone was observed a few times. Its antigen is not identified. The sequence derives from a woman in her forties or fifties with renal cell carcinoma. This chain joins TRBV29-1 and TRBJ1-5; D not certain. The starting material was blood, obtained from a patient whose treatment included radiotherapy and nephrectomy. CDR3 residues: CSVGSFNQPQHF. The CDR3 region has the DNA TGCAGCGTTGGTTCCTTCAATCAGCCCCAGCATTTT.